Sequencing of this T cell receptor beta chain was carried out in a study of blood T cell repertoires in COVID-19. Study background: Spain, Italy and the United States supplied samples that represented acute and convalescent COVID-19. The cDNA or gDNA used as material had been derived from T cells, B-cell-depleted T cells, or PBMCs.

The V gene lost 5 bases and the J gene lost 4 bases, with 15 bases spanning the gap. Germline CDR1 and CDR2: SGHTA and FQGNSA. The CDR3 runs 14 residues. Original handling: Quantification of nucleated cells was approximated via reference gene primer amplification. Assay: immunoSEQ multiplex PCR; the TCRdb copy retains only in-frame clones and omits some. V and J calls and clone size are given by that table; D and trimming were obtained from the DNA. The profile shows about half a million clones, roughly nine tenths of them singletons. Specimen: PBMCs or T cells enriched from blood (not recorded which). The V gene is TRBV7-2, the J gene TRBJ2-7; D perhaps matches TRBD2 (6 bases). This clonotype was sampled from a woman in her sixties who had recovered from COVID-19. This CDR3 is CASSNSLTSYEQYF. Here the CDR3 DNA reads TGTGCCAGCAGCAATTCCTTGACTAGTTACGAGCAGTACTTC.